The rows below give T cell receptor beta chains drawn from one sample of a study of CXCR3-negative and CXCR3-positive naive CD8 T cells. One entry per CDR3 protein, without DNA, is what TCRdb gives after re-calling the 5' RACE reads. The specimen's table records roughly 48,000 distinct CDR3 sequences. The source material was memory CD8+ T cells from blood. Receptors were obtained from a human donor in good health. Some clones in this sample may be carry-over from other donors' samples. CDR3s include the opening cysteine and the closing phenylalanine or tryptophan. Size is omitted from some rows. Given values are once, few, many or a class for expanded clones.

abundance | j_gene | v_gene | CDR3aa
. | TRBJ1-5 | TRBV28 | CASSTGSSNQPQHF
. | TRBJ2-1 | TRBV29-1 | CSVGGYNGVDEQFF
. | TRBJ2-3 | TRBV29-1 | CSPRSLLTDTQYF
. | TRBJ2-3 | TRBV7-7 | CASSSCAERFSTDTQYF
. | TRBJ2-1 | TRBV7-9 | CASSPLGLAGDEQFF
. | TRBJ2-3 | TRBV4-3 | CASSQEGPLDTQYF
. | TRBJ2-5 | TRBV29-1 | CSVEEVDRFQETQYF
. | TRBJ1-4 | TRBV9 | CASSAQGAVGEKLFF
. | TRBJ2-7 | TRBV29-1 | CSVSQGPTYEQYF
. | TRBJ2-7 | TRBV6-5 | CASREGQTYEQYF
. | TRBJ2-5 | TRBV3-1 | CASSQDDRGRVDQETQYF
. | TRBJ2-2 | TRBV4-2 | CASSQVFLMRTGGHTGELFF
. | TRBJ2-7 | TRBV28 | CASSLQGSYEQYF
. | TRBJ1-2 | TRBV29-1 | CSVEGLSYGYTF
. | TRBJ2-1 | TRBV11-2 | CASSLGPLIWREQFF
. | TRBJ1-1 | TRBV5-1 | CASSLVGIGAEAFF
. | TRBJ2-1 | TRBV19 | CASAATYNEQFF
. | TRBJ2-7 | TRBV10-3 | CAISALGGTGVPYEQYF
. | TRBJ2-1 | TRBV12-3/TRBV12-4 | CASSRSGTEEVDEQFF
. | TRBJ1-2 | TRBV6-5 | CASSQGPLGYTF
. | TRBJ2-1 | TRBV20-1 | CSARHSVGTSGGYNEQFF
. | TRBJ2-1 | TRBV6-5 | CASSQGANEQFF
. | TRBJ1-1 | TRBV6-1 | CASSEEGTGGTEAFF
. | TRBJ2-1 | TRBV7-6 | CASSLRRESYNEQFF
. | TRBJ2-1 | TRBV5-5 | CASSLVVAGGEQFF
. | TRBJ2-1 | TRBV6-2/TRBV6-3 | CASSYSLAGAAKQFF
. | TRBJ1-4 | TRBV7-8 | CASNSPGGGPNEKLFF
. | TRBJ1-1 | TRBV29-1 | CSVEDRAGTEAFF
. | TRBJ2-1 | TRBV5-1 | CASSLALAGESYNEQFF
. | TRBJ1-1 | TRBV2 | CASSEADTEAFF
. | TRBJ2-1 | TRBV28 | CASTPGTEFNEQFF
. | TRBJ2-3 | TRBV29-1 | CSVASTPYGTDTQYF
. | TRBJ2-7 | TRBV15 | CATSLQASYEQYF
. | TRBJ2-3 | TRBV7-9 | CASSLGSGFYADTQYF
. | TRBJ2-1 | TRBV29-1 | CSIPGQGILSEQFF
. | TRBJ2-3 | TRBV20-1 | CSASGTSGPSTDTQYF
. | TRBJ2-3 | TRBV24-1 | CATSDSLGSTDTQYF
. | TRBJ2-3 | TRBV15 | CATSLDRGGTDTQYF
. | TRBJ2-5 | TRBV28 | CASSLRQLQETQYF
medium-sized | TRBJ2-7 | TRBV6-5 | CASGSPEGYEQYF
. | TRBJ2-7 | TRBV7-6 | CASSLSSGLASYEQYF
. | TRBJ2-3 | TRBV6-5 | CASSDSGGGTDTQYF
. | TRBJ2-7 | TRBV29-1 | CSQDSDRNEEYF
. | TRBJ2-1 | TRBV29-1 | CSAPRNNEQFF
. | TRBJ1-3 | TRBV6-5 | CASSQDGGSGNTIYF
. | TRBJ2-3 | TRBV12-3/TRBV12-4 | CASRTSTDTQYF
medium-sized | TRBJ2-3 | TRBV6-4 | CASSDGTGADTQYF
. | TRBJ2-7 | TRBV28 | CASRGTSRGEEQYF